A single sample gave rise to the 30 T cell receptor beta chains below, sequenced in a study of T cell responses to AZD1222 COVID-19 vaccine. The method was immunoSEQ multiplex PCR; TCRdb's version includes in-frame clones alone and lacks a portion of them. The sample lists about 76,000 clones, more than 75% seen once, with roughly 4.3% in the top ten. The specimen comprised peripheral blood, sampled on day 0 of MenACWY control vaccination. These TCRs come from an adult in good health.

V gene TRBV29-1 combines with J gene TRBJ1-1; tentatively, D is TRBD1 (6 bases). This CDR3 contains 15 residues. Germline CDR1 reads SQVTM; CDR2 reads ANQGSEA. V was shortened by 4 bases and J by 4 bases, with 19 bases between the two germline ends. The CDR3, as DNA: TGCAGCGTTGTAGCGGGACACTCAATGGGCACTGAAGCTTTCTTT. Its translation: CSVVAGHSMGTEAFF.

V is TRBV19 and J is TRBJ2-3; D unclear. Per germline, CDR1 LNHDA and CDR2 SQIVND (reference sequence). V lost 8 bases to trimming and J lost 1 base, with 10 bases between them. This CDR3 has 13 amino acids. The CDR3 loop reads CASRVDGTDTQYF. For the CDR3, the DNA is TGTGCCAGTCGGGTAGACGGCACAGATACGCAGTATTTT.

J is TRBJ2-7 and V is TRBV7-2; TRBD1 aligns across 9 bases. There are 15 residues in the CDR3. Germline V gene sequence: CDR1 SGHTA, CDR2 FQGNSA. The V gene end was trimmed by 3 bases and the J gene end by 4 bases; junction bases not matched to a gene: 7. Written as DNA, the CDR3 is TGTGCCAGCAGCTTTGGGACAGGGTACGGGTACGAGCAGTACTTC. This translates into CASSFGTGYGYEQYF.

V usage is TRBV4-2 and J usage is TRBJ1-1; tentatively, D is TRBD1 (6 bases). The CDR3 is 15 residues long. With 1 base removed from V and 4 bases from J, the gap between germline ends came to 13 bases. Looked up from germline, CDR1 is LGHNA and CDR2 is YNFKEQ. The CDR3 sequence is CASSQGGARGTEAFF. The CDR3 DNA sequence: TGTGCCAGCAGCCAAGGGGGGGCTAGGGGCACTGAAGCTTTCTTT.

This clone was detected a few times. The rearrangement joins TRBV28 to TRBJ1-5; a weak D match, TRBD1 (6 bases). The CDR3 covers 12 residues. Trimming cost V 6 bases and J 16 bases, with 19 bases left between them. The germline V gene encodes CDR1 MDHEN and CDR2 SYDVKM. The CDR3 region is CASRLGQLQPHF. The CDR3 nucleotides are TGTGCCAGCAGACTCGGACAGTTGCAACCCCATTTT.

The sample holds a few counts of this clone. The V gene is TRBV28, the J gene TRBJ2-7, with 9 bases lining up with TRBD2. CDR1 is MDHEN, CDR2 SYDVKM, per germline. V lost 6 bases, J lost 2 bases, and 2 bases stayed unmatched. The CDR3 is 13 residues long. This CDR3 is CASRGTSPYEQYF. The CDR3 DNA is TGTGCCAGCAGAGGGACTAGCCCCTACGAGCAGTACTTC. Together with reference TRBV28 and TRBJ2-7, the CDR3 gives the full variable domain: DVKVTQSSRYLVKRTGEKVFLECVQDMDHENMFWYRQDPGLGLRLIYFSYDVKMKEKGDIPEGYSVSREKKERFSLILESASTNQTSMYLCASRGTSPYEQYFGPGTRLTVT.

The rearrangement uses TRBV7-9 and TRBJ2-5, with D possibly being TRBD1 (5 bases). The CDR3 is made up of 15 amino acids. CDR1 is SEHNR, CDR2 FQNEAQ, per germline (reference sequence). Trimming removed 4 bases from V and 2 bases from J, with 14 bases in between. CDR3 residues: CASSSRASPQETQYF. CDR3 bases: TGTGCCAGCAGCTCCAGGGCCTCACCACAAGAGACCCAGTACTTC.

This chain links TRBV28 with TRBJ1-1; D remains unclear. This CDR3 comprises 14 residues. Per germline, CDR1 MDHEN and CDR2 SYDVKM. V was cut by 6 bases and J by 0 bases, with 11 bases left in between. As DNA, the CDR3 is TGTGCCAGCAGCCCCCCTAGCATGAACACTGAAGCTTTCTTT. It is translated as CASSPPSMNTEAFF.

This chain uses TRBV20-1 with TRBJ2-7, with D perhaps matching TRBD2 (6 bases). The CDR3 is 15 amino acids. V lost 3 bases and J 1 base, leaving 16 bases between the germline ends. Germline CDR1 reads DFQATT; CDR2 reads SNEGSKA (reference sequence). The CDR3 nucleotides are TGCAGTGCTAGTGGGGGATGGCGGGAATCCTACGAGCAGTACTTC. Protein product: CSASGGWRESYEQYF.

The chain uses TRBV28 and TRBJ2-7, with D unclear. V was pared by 11 bases and J by 2 bases, with 16 bases between. This CDR3 is 13 amino acids long. CDR1 is MDHEN, CDR2 SYDVKM, per germline. The CDR3 reads CASTSVEAYEQYF. As DNA, the CDR3 is TGTGCCTCAACGTCGGTAGAAGCCTACGAGCAGTACTTC.

This clone was recorded once. V is TRBV5-1 and J is TRBJ1-1; no firm D call. Trimming stripped 7 bases from V and 5 bases from J, with 15 bases between. The CDR3 spans 13 residues. Germline loops: CDR1 SGHRS, CDR2 YFSETQ. The DNA for the CDR3 is TGCGCCAGCGCATCGCAGGAAGGGACTGAAGCTTTCTTT. The encoded protein is CASASQEGTEAFF.

The chain recombines TRBV10-3 with TRBJ1-1; D is ambiguous. The ends were cut back, 3 bases at V and 2 bases at J, with 4 bases in the middle. The CDR3 extends over 12 amino acids. Per germline, CDR1 ENHRY and CDR2 SYGVKD. CDR3 sequence reads: CAISESNTEAFF. The CDR3 bases are TGTGCCATCAGTGAAAGCAACACTGAAGCTTTCTTT.

This clone came up a few times. V is TRBV4-1 and J is TRBJ2-1; 13 nucleotides line up with TRBD2. The CDR3 contains 15 residues. Per germline, CDR1 MGHRA and CDR2 YSYEKL. Trimming took 2 bases from V and 8 from J; bases not matched to a gene: 3. CDR3 DNA sequence: TGCGCCAGCAGCCAAACTAGCGGGAGGGTCTATGAGCAGTTCTTC. Amino acid sequence: CASSQTSGRVYEQFF.

V gene TRBV2 combines with J gene TRBJ1-1, with D hard to call. The CDR3 spans 13 residues. Trimming cost V 5 bases and J 1 base, with 8 bases left between them. Germline-derived CDR1 and CDR2 are SNHLY and FYNNEI. CDR3 sequence: CASSRDQNTEAFF. CDR3 DNA sequence: TGTGCCAGCAGTAGAGACCAGAACACTGAAGCTTTCTTT. Full variable domain (missing parts from reference TRBV2 and TRBJ1-1): EPEVTQTPSHQVTQMGQEVILRCVPISNHLYFYWYRQILGQKVEFLVSFYNNEISEKSEIFDDQFSVERPDGSNFTLKIRSTKLEDSAMYFCASSRDQNTEAFFGQGTRLTVV.

The CDR3 sequence is CASSSDRGQSPLHF. In nucleotides, the CDR3 is TGCGCCAGCAGCTCCGACAGGGGTCAATCACCCCTCCACTTT. The rearrangement joins TRBV5-1 to TRBJ1-6, with 8 nucleotides matching TRBD1. This CDR3 region has 14 residues. In germline, CDR1 is SGHRS, CDR2 YFSETQ. After removal of 3 bases from V and 10 bases from J, the junction contained 6 bases not matched to a gene.

This chain uses TRBV2 with TRBJ2-7; a weak D match, TRBD2 (5 bases). Per germline, CDR1 SNHLY and CDR2 FYNNEI. Deletions cut 3 bases from V and 0 bases from J, with 6 bases between. This CDR3 is built from 13 residues. Here the CDR3 reads CASSDGVSYEQYF. The CDR3 coding sequence is TGTGCCAGCAGTGACGGGGTCTCCTACGAGCAGTACTTC.

The chain recombines TRBV5-4 with TRBJ1-2; 7 positions agree with TRBD1. J was trimmed by 4 bases and V by 4 bases; bases with no gene match: 7. The CDR3 consists of 14 residues. From germline, CDR1 is SGHNT and CDR2 YYREEE (reference sequence). This CDR3 is CASSTTGTAYGYTF. The CDR3 DNA is TGTGCCAGCAGCACAACCGGGACAGCCTATGGCTACACCTTC.

The rearrangement joins TRBV5-5 to TRBJ1-1; D gene ambiguous. Germline values: CDR1 SGHKS, CDR2 YYEKEE (reference sequence). V was clipped by 0 bases and J by 6 bases, with 6 bases between them. The CDR3 contains 12 residues. The CDR3 DNA follows: TGTGCCAGCAGCTTGGTTGGACCTGAAGCTTTCTTT. Translated, it gives CASSLVGPEAFF.

J is TRBJ2-7 and V is TRBV21-1; the D segment call TRBD1 is taken from the table without a DNA check. TRBV21-1 counts as a pseudogene. The CDR3 consists of 15 residues. The CDR3 DNA follows: TGTGCCAGCAGCAAAGCTCGGACAGGGACCTACGAGCAGTACTTC. Translated: CASSKARTGTYEQYF.

The chain is built from TRBV9 and TRBJ2-3, with 11 bases identical to TRBD2. The CDR3 is 17 residues long. Per germline, CDR1 SGDLS and CDR2 YYNGEE. V trimming: 0 bases; J trimming: 3 bases; junction bases outside the gene matches: 6. The CDR3 reads CASSVGSRLAGTDTQYF. The CDR3 region has the DNA TGTGCCAGCAGCGTAGGGTCGAGACTAGCGGGAACAGATACGCAGTATTTT. Full variable domain (missing parts from reference TRBV9 and TRBJ2-3): DSGVTQTPKHLITATGQRVTLRCSPRSGDLSVYWYQQSLDQGLQFLIQYYNGEERAKGNILERFSAQQFPDLHSELNLSSLELGDSALYFCASSVGSRLAGTDTQYFGPGTRLTVL.

The chain recombines TRBV9 with TRBJ2-1; maybe TRBD2 (6 bases). CDR1 SGDLS and CDR2 YYNGEE come from the germline V gene. This CDR3 is built from 12 residues. The V gene lost 0 bases and the J gene lost 9 bases, with 7 bases spanning the gap. The CDR3 loop reads CASSVVGGEQFF. As DNA, the CDR3 is TGTGCCAGCAGCGTAGTGGGAGGTGAGCAGTTCTTC. The full variable domain, in which reference TRBV9 and TRBJ2-1 provide the parts outside the CDR3, is DSGVTQTPKHLITATGQRVTLRCSPRSGDLSVYWYQQSLDQGLQFLIQYYNGEERAKGNILERFSAQQFPDLHSELNLSSLELGDSALYFCASSVVGGEQFFGPGTRLTVL.

The chain combines TRBV5-6 with TRBJ2-7; D tentatively fits TRBD1 or TRBD2 (5 bases each). This CDR3 comprises 13 residues. The germline V and J ends were trimmed by 4 bases and 7 bases, with 15 bases remaining between them. Germline lookup yields CDR1 SGHDT and CDR2 YYEEEE. CDR3 sequence (DNA): TGTGCCAGCAGCCTTGGGACGGAGTGGGAGCAGTACTTC. Protein sequence: CASSLGTEWEQYF.

V and J are TRBV29-1 and TRBJ1-2; 7 bases line up with TRBD1. CDR1 and CDR2 (germline): SQVTM, ANQGSEA. Trimming took 1 base from V and 1 from J; bases not matched to a gene: 3. The CDR3 runs 14 residues. DNA for the CDR3: TGCAGCGTTGAAGGACAGGGACTTAACTATGGCTACACCTTC. It translates to CSVEGQGLNYGYTF.

The sample holds one count of this clone. The rearrangement joins TRBV10-3 to TRBJ1-2; D is undetermined. This CDR3 comprises 12 residues. The V end was cut by 3 bases, the J end by 5 bases, with 7 bases between. Germline loops: CDR1 ENHRY, CDR2 SYGVKD. CDR3 nucleotide sequence: TGTGCCATCAGTGATTCAGATTATGGCTACACCTTC. It translates to CAISDSDYGYTF.

This chain uses TRBV28 with TRBJ1-3, with a possible D match to TRBD1 (5 bases). The length of the CDR3 is 15 residues. Trimming shortened V by 3 bases and J by 1 base, and 10 bases separated the two germline ends. Germline V gives CDR1 MDHEN, CDR2 SYDVKM. CDR3 sequence reads: CASSFSPGSGNTIYF. The CDR3 DNA reads as TGTGCCAGCAGTTTTTCCCCAGGGTCTGGAAACACCATATATTTT.

This sequence joins TRBV15 and TRBJ1-1; TRBD1 agrees at 9 bases. This CDR3 contains 15 residues. V lost 3 bases to trimming and J lost 10 bases; unmatched junction nucleotides: 12. Germline-derived CDR1 and CDR2 are LNHNV and YYDKDF (reference sequence). CDR3 sequence reads: CATSRPGTGKPGAFF. CDR3 coding DNA: TGTGCCACCAGCAGGCCCGGGACAGGGAAACCGGGAGCTTTCTTT.

This clone was seen once. This chain's CDR3 is CASSFRGHYEQYF. CDR3 DNA: TGTGCCAGCAGTTTTAGGGGGCACTACGAGCAGTACTTC. The chain is built from TRBV28 and TRBJ2-7, with TRBD1 matching 7 bases. The junction had 2 bases not matched to a gene; V was cut back by 3 bases and J by 3 bases. CDR1 and CDR2 from the germline V gene are MDHEN and SYDVKM. CDR3 length: 13 residues.

J is TRBJ1-5 and V is TRBV28; maybe TRBD1 (6 bases). Germline CDR1 MDHEN, CDR2 SYDVKM. The germline V and J ends were trimmed by 2 bases and 7 bases, with 15 bases remaining between them. The CDR3 spans 15 residues. CDR3 in DNA: TGTGCCAGCAGTTTACGGACAGTAGAGCGACAGCCCCAGCATTTT. Amino acid sequence: CASSLRTVERQPQHF.

This clone showed up just once. The V call is TRBV28, the J call TRBJ2-7; 8 positions agree with TRBD2. V dropped 5 bases and J dropped 5; count of bases not matched to a gene: 11. Germline V lookup: CDR1 MDHEN, CDR2 SYDVKM. CDR3 length: 15 residues. CDR3 sequence (DNA): TGTGCCAGCAGTCCGCCCGGGACTAGGCAAAACGAGCAGTACTTC. Translated: CASSPPGTRQNEQYF.

Concerning this clone itself: The DNA is left out, because the CDR3 cannot be placed on it with certainty; the CDR3 is given as TCRdb lists it. The chain employs TRBV11-2 and TRBJ2-5; TRBD2, the table's D call, was not compared with the DNA. The CDR3 is made up of 19 amino acids, end residues included. The germline V gene encodes CDR1 SGHAT and CDR2 FQNNGV. The CDR3 here is CASSFGSGGHVPIQETQYF.